The 30 T cell receptor beta chains below come from one sample, sequenced in a study of blood T cell repertoires in COVID-19. The assay was immunoSEQ multiplex PCR, and TCRdb's table has in-frame clones only and misses some. This table has about 180,000 clones, roughly 88% appearing once. Sequencing was done on a sample of PBMCs or T cells enriched from blood (not recorded which). Receptor source: a young woman who had recovered from COVID-19.

This clone has a single count. The rearrangement uses TRBV28 and TRBJ2-7; TRBD1 agrees at 8 bases. The V and J ends lost 3 bases and 1 base, in that order; junction bases with no gene match: 8. CDR3 size: 16 residues. Germline V gene data show CDR1 as MDHEN and CDR2 as SYDVKM. CDR3 amino acids: CASSFPIGDRSYEQYF. The CDR3 DNA reads as TGTGCCAGCAGTTTCCCCATTGGGGACAGGTCCTACGAGCAGTACTTC.

The genes are TRBV28 and TRBJ1-2, with TRBD1 identical over 7 bases. J was trimmed by 5 bases and V by 5 bases; bases with no gene match: 8. Per germline, CDR1 MDHEN and CDR2 SYDVKM. This CDR3 spans 14 amino acids. CDR3 protein: CASSPDRETYGYTF. CDR3 coding DNA: TGTGCCAGCAGTCCCGACAGGGAGACGTATGGCTACACCTTC.

The chain combines TRBV3-1 (or the pseudogene TRBV3-2) with TRBJ1-2; 9 bases are a match to TRBD1. The CDR3 sequence is 14 residues long. In germline, CDR1 is LGHDT, CDR2 YNNKEL (reference sequence). Germline trimming cut 3 bases from V and 10 bases from J; bases unmatched to any gene: 9. The CDR3: CASSQRLDRGFYTF. In DNA form, the CDR3 reads TGTGCCAGCAGCCAGCGGTTGGACAGGGGCTTCTACACCTTC.

The chain employs TRBV4-1 and TRBJ1-2; D remains unclear. V lost 2 bases to trimming and J lost 2 bases, with 15 bases between them. The CDR3 runs to 16 residues. The germline V gene has CDR1 MGHRA and CDR2 YSYEKL. The CDR3 bases are TGCGCCAGCAGCCAACCATCGATAGGGAGGAACTATGGCTACACCTTC. Amino acid sequence: CASSQPSIGRNYGYTF.

The CDR3 sequence: CASRGQTGNEQFF. The CDR3 DNA is TGTGCCAGCAGGGGACAAACGGGCAATGAGCAGTTCTTC. V is TRBV6-5 and J is TRBJ2-1; possibly TRBD1 for D (6 bases). The CDR3 has 13 residues. CDR1 is MNHEY, CDR2 SVGAGI, per germline. Trimming removed 6 bases from V and 6 bases from J, with 12 bases in between.

The rearrangement joins TRBV19 to TRBJ1-2; 7 bases line up with TRBD1. This CDR3 spans 14 amino acids. Germline trimming cut 5 bases from V and 8 bases from J; bases unmatched to any gene: 11. The germline gives CDR1 LNHDA, CDR2 SQIVND (reference sequence). The CDR3 is CASSPRQGWTGYTF. CDR3 nucleotides: TGTGCCAGTAGTCCGCGACAGGGTTGGACGGGCTACACCTTC.

V gene TRBV3-1 (or the pseudogene TRBV3-2) combines with J gene TRBJ1-1; 10 bases fit TRBD1. There are 16 residues in the CDR3. Germline assignment: CDR1 LGHDT and CDR2 YNNKEL (reference sequence). V shed 2 bases and J 11 bases; nucleotides not matched to a gene: 14. CDR3 region: CASSQSDLGQGMRAFF. CDR3 nucleotides: TGTGCCAGCAGCCAAAGTGATTTGGGACAGGGGATGAGGGCTTTCTTT.

This chain uses TRBV11-2 with TRBJ2-1; 7 nucleotides line up with TRBD2. With 1 base clipped from V and 7 bases from J, the junction kept 13 bases outside the gene matches. The germline V gene has CDR1 SGHAT and CDR2 FQNNGV. The CDR3 runs 17 residues. As DNA, the CDR3 is TGTGCCAGCAGCTTAGCCTCCAAATTGACTAGCAATAATGAGCAGTTCTTC. Protein: CASSLASKLTSNNEQFF.

The CDR3 DNA sequence: TGTGCCTCCACAGGGATCGGTCAAAACATTCAGTACTTC. It is translated as CASTGIGQNIQYF. V usage is TRBV30 and J usage is TRBJ2-4; possibly TRBD1 for D (6 bases). CDR3 length: 13 residues. V lost 7 bases, J lost 5 bases, and 15 bases lay in between. CDR1 is GTSNPN, CDR2 SVGIG, per germline (reference sequence).

This sequence joins TRBV27 and TRBJ1-1; D gene ambiguous. Trimming pared 2 bases from V and 1 base from J, leaving 5 bases between. This CDR3 region has 13 residues. Germline assignment: CDR1 MNHEY and CDR2 SMNVEV (reference sequence). The DNA of the CDR3 is TGTGCCAGCAGTTTAACGCGGAACACTGAAGCTTTCTTT. Residues: CASSLTRNTEAFF.

This rearrangement joins TRBV29-1 to TRBJ2-1, with D tentatively TRBD1 (6 bases). V was cut by 4 bases and J by 6 bases, with 16 bases left in between. CDR3 length: 14 residues. Germline CDR1 and CDR2: SQVTM and ANQGSEA. The CDR3 loop is CSVGSWGRANEQFF. The CDR3 nucleotides read TGCAGCGTTGGATCGTGGGGGCGGGCCAATGAGCAGTTCTTC.

The chain joins TRBV13 to TRBJ2-7; 10 bases match TRBD1. Germline V CDR1 and CDR2: PRHDT, FYEKMQ (reference sequence). V trimming: 5 bases; J trimming: 5 bases; junction bases outside the gene matches: 6. CDR3 size: 14 residues. The CDR3 nucleotides are TGTGCCAGCAGCCCCGGACAGGGGGACAACGAGCAGTACTTC. It specifies CASSPGQGDNEQYF.

The chain has TRBV30 and TRBJ1-5; a possible D gene is TRBD1 (6 bases). Germline V gene data show CDR1 as GTSNPN and CDR2 as SVGIG (reference sequence). Deletions cut 1 base from V and 4 bases from J, with 8 bases between. The length of the CDR3 is 13 residues. The CDR3 bases are TGTGCCTGGAGTGCAGGGGATAATCAGCCCCAGCATTTT. Protein product: CAWSAGDNQPQHF.

The rearrangement joins TRBV7-2 to TRBJ2-5, with a weak D call TRBD2 (5 bases). The V and J ends lost 2 bases and 3 bases respectively, with 16 bases between them. The CDR3 extends over 16 amino acids. Germline CDR1 reads SGHTA; CDR2 reads FQGNSA. CDR3 coding DNA: TGTGCCAGCAGCTTAAGTGACGCACTAGGAAAAGAGACCCAGTACTTC. It specifies CASSLSDALGKETQYF.

The chain carries TRBV19 and TRBJ2-7; TRBD2 agrees at 10 bases. The CDR3 extends over 15 amino acids. V shed 5 bases, J shed 0 bases, and the junction held 4 bases outside the gene matches. Germline CDR1 LNHDA, CDR2 SQIVND (reference sequence). CDR3 residues: CASSLASGSSYEQYF. Here the CDR3 DNA reads TGTGCCAGTAGTCTGGCTAGCGGGAGCTCCTACGAGCAGTACTTC.

This clone came up once. The V call is TRBV4-2, the J call TRBJ2-2; D possibly corresponds to TRBD2 (6 bases). Germline V gives CDR1 LGHNA, CDR2 YNFKEQ. This CDR3 region has 15 residues. With 1 base removed from V and 5 bases from J, the gap between germline ends came to 11 bases. DNA of the CDR3: TGTGCCAGCAGCCAAGGCAATAGCGGAACCGGGGAGCTGTTTTTT. This codes for CASSQGNSGTGELFF.

The V and J genes are TRBV20-1 and TRBJ2-7; 10 bases agree with TRBD2. Germline V gives CDR1 DFQATT, CDR2 SNEGSKA (reference sequence). The junction had 15 bases not matched to a gene; V was cut back by 3 bases and J by 4 bases. This CDR3 comprises 17 residues. CDR3 region: CSASEPSGSPLGYEQYF. The DNA of the CDR3 is TGCAGTGCTAGTGAGCCTAGCGGGAGCCCTTTGGGTTACGAGCAGTACTTC.

The chain uses TRBV28 and TRBJ1-5; 8 bases align to TRBD1. V lost 5 bases, J lost 0 bases, and 6 bases stayed unmatched. Looked up from germline, CDR1 is MDHEN and CDR2 is SYDVKM. The length of the CDR3 is 16 residues. DNA of the CDR3: TGTGCCAGCAGTCCCTTGACAGGGGATAGCAATCAGCCCCAGCATTTT. Residues: CASSPLTGDSNQPQHF.

The V and J genes are TRBV19 and TRBJ2-6, with 7 bases matching TRBD1. The CDR3 is 22 residues long. J gave up 0 bases and V 6 bases, and 23 bases lay outside the gene matches. Germline-derived CDR1 and CDR2 are LNHDA and SQIVND (reference sequence). The CDR3 here is CASSPVFGSTGRLRSGANVLTF. CDR3 in DNA: TGTGCCAGTAGCCCAGTATTTGGGTCGACAGGGCGACTACGCTCTGGGGCCAACGTCCTGACTTTC.

V is TRBV29-1 and J is TRBJ2-3, with 10 bases matching TRBD2. This CDR3 contains 14 residues. Per the germline V gene, CDR1 is SQVTM and CDR2 is ANQGSEA. J gave up 4 bases and V 7 bases, and 8 bases lay outside the gene matches. The CDR3 here is CSGRLAGSPDTQYF. The CDR3 nucleotides are TGCAGCGGTCGACTAGCGGGTTCGCCAGATACGCAGTATTTT.

The V call is TRBV28, the J call TRBJ1-5; 7 positions match TRBD1. The trim removed 5 bases at V and 3 bases at J, leaving 7 bases unmatched. CDR3 length equals 15 residues. Germline V CDR1 and CDR2: MDHEN, SYDVKM. CDR3 residues: CASSQPRGNNQPQHF. The CDR3 nucleotides read TGTGCCAGCAGTCAACCCAGGGGGAACAATCAGCCCCAGCATTTT.

This chain joins TRBV7-3 and TRBJ2-3; no reliable D call. Germline-derived CDR1 and CDR2 are SGHTA and FQGTGA. This CDR3 has 14 amino acids. V was cut by 4 bases and J by 2 bases, with 10 bases left in between. In DNA, the CDR3 is TGTGCCAGCAGCTCCTTGGCCCTCACAGATACGCAGTATTTT. Residues: CASSSLALTDTQYF.

This clone came up once. The V and J genes are TRBV10-3 and TRBJ1-5, with no clear D. The CDR3 spans 14 residues. Trimming took 5 bases from V and 5 from J, leaving 13 bases between them. The germline gives CDR1 ENHRY, CDR2 SYGVKD. CDR3 region: CAISQPGGDQPQHF. For the CDR3, the DNA is TGTGCCATCAGTCAGCCGGGTGGAGATCAGCCCCAGCATTTT.

The chain employs TRBV19 and TRBJ2-7, with 7 bases identical to TRBD1. In germline, CDR1 is LNHDA, CDR2 SQIVND (reference sequence). The V and J ends lost 3 bases and 2 bases, in that order; junction bases with no gene match: 10. This CDR3 spans 16 amino acids. CDR3 in DNA: TGTGCCAGTAGTATGCTGACAGGGCGGATCACCTACGAGCAGTACTTC. As protein: CASSMLTGRITYEQYF.

This sequence joins TRBV3-1 (or the pseudogene TRBV3-2) and TRBJ2-1, with TRBD2 as a possible D gene (6 bases). The CDR3 spans 15 residues. Looked up from germline, CDR1 is LGHDT and CDR2 is YNNKEL (reference sequence). The V and J ends lost 8 bases and 5 bases respectively, with 19 bases between them. This chain's CDR3 is CASETRLDSNNEQFF. The CDR3 DNA reads TGTGCCAGCGAGACTCGACTAGATAGTAACAATGAGCAGTTCTTC.

The V and J genes are TRBV19 and TRBJ1-2; tentative D call: TRBD1 (6 bases). Per the germline V gene, CDR1 is LNHDA and CDR2 is SQIVND (reference sequence). V shed 5 bases and J shed 6 bases, with 13 bases lying between them. This CDR3 is 13 amino acids long. The CDR3 region has the DNA TGTGCCAGTAGTGTGAACAGGGTCGATGGCTACACCTTC. Translation: CASSVNRVDGYTF.

This clone was detected once. The chain joins TRBV6-5 to TRBJ1-2; D is uncertain. CDR1 is MNHEY and CDR2 is SVGAGI in the germline V gene. The CDR3 length is 10 residues. With 2 bases removed from V and 14 bases from J, the gap between germline ends came to 9 bases. CDR3 region: CASSYRPGTF. The CDR3 DNA reads as TGTGCCAGCAGTTACAGGCCGGGGACCTTC.

The chain couples TRBV11-3 to TRBJ1-2; 8 nucleotides align to TRBD1. V shed 8 bases, J shed 2 bases, and the junction held 4 bases outside the gene matches. The germline V gene has CDR1 SGHNT and CDR2 YENEEA. This CDR3 spans 13 amino acids. In DNA form, the CDR3 reads TGTGCCAGCCCCAACAGGGGGAACTATGGCTACACCTTC. Translating gives CASPNRGNYGYTF.

The chain is built from TRBV5-1 and TRBJ2-1; 13 bases fit TRBD2. The V gene end was trimmed by 2 bases and the J gene end by 7 bases; junction bases not matched to a gene: 6. Germline lookup yields CDR1 SGHRS and CDR2 YFSETQ. The CDR3 has 16 amino acids. The CDR3 sequence: CASSFEPTSGRNEQFF. The CDR3 DNA reads as TGCGCCAGCAGCTTCGAACCGACTAGCGGGAGGAATGAGCAGTTCTTC.

The V and J genes are TRBV12-1 and TRBJ1-5; no check of the table's D call, TRBD1, against the DNA was made. TRBV12-1 is classified as a pseudogene. The CDR3 is 16 residues long. CDR3 bases: TGTGCCAGCAGACCGACAGGGGAATATAGCAATCAGCCCCAGCATTTT. Translation gives CASRPTGEYSNQPQHF.